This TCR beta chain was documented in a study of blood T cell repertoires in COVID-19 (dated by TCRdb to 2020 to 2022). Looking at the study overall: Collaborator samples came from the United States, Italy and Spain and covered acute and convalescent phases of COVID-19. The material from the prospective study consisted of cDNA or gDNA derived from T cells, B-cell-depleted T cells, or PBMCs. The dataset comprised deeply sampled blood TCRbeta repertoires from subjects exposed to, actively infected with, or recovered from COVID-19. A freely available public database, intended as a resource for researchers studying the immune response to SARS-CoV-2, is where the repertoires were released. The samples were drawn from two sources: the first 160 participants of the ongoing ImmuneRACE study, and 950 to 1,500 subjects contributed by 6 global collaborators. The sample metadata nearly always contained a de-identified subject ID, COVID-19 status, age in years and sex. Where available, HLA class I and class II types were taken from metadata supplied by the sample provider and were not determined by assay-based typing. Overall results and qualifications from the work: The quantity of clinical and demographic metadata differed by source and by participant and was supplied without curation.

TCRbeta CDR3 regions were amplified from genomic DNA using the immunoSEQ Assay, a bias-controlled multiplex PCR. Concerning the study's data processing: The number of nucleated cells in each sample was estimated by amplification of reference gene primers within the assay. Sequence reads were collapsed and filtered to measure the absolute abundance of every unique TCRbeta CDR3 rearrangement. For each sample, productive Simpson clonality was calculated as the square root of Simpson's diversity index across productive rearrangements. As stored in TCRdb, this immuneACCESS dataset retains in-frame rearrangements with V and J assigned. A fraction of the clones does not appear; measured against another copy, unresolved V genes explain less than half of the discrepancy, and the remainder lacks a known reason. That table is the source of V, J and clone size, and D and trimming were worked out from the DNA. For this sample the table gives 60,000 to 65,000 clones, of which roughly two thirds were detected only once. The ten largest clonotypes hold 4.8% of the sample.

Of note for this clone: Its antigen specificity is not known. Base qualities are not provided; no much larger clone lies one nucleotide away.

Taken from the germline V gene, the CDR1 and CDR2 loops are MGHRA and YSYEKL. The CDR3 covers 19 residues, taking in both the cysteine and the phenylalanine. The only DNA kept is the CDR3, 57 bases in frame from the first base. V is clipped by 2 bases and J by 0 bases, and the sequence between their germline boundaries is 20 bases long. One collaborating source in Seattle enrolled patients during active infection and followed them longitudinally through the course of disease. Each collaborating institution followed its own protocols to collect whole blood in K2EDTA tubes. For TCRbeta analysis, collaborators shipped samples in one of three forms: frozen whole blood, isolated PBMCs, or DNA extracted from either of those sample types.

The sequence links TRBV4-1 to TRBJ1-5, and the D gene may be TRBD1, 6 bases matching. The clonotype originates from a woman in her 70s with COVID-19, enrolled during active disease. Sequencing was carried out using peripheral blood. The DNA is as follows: TGCGCCAGCAGCCAAAGCGAGGGGCAGGGGTCCCATAGCAATCAGCCCCAGCATTTT. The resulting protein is CASSQSEGQGSHSNQPQHF.